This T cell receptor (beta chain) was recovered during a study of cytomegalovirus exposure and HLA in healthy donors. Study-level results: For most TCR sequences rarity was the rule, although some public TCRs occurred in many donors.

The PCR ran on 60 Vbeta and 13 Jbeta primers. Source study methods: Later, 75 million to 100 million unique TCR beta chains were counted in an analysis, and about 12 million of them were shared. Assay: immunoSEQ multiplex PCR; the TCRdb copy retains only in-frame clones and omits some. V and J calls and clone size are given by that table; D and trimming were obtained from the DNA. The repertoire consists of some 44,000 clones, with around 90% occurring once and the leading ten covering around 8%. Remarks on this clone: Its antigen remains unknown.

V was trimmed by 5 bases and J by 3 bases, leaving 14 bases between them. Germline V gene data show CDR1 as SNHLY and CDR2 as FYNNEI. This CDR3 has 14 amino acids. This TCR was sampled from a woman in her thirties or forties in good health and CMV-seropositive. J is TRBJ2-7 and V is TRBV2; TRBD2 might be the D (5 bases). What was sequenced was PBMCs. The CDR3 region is CASSPRRTDYEQYF. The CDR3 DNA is TGTGCCAGCAGTCCAAGGAGGACGGACTACGAGCAGTACTTC.